This is a list of T cell receptor beta chains from one sample in a study of OX40 agonist ivuxolimab in advanced cancers. Sequencing was performed with immunoSEQ multiplex PCR; in TCRdb, only in-frame clones are kept and a portion is missing. The table lists tens of thousands of clones, roughly four fifths of them singletons. Sequenced here: CD4+ or CD8+ T cells sorted from blood, sampled in a trial of the OX40 agonist ivuxolimab. All receptors come from an adult with an advanced solid tumor such as melanoma, head and neck, liver or kidney cancer. CDR3s include the opening cysteine and the closing phenylalanine or tryptophan. A D gene is named only where the DNA matches it firmly. Part of the rows lack a size; the others show once, few, many or a class for expanded clones.

V gene: TRBV7-9
D gene: -
clone size: once
J gene: TRBJ1-2
CDR3 protein: CASSSRGWGNYGYTF
CDR3 DNA: TGTGCCAGCAGCTCGCGAGGGTGGGGGAACTATGGCTACACCTTC

V gene: TRBV10-3
D gene: -
clone size: once
J gene: TRBJ2-3
CDR3 protein: CAISDRGTDTQYF
CDR3 DNA: TGTGCCATCAGTGACCGGGGAACAGATACGCAGTATTTT

V gene: TRBV29-1
D gene: -
clone size: -
J gene: TRBJ1-1
CDR3 protein: CSAGLENTEAFF
CDR3 DNA: TGCAGCGCTGGACTGGAGAACACTGAAGCTTTCTTT

V gene: TRBV10-2
D gene: TRBD1
clone size: -
J gene: TRBJ2-7
CDR3 protein: CASRQRQGFGSYEQYF
CDR3 DNA: TGCGCCAGCAGGCAGAGACAGGGATTCGGGTCCTACGAGCAGTACTTC

V gene: TRBV27
D gene: -
clone size: once
J gene: TRBJ2-5
CDR3 protein: CASSALLGQETQYF
CDR3 DNA: TGTGCCAGCAGTGCCCTTTTGGGCCAAGAGACCCAGTACTTC

V gene: TRBV10-3
D gene: -
clone size: -
J gene: TRBJ1-1
CDR3 protein: CAIGDQPEAFF
CDR3 DNA: TGTGCCATCGGGGATCAGCCTGAAGCTTTCTTT

V gene: TRBV16
D gene: -
clone size: -
J gene: TRBJ2-7
CDR3 protein: CASSQSATTSYEQYF
CDR3 DNA: TGTGCCAGCAGCCAATCGGCTACCACCTCCTACGAGCAGTACTTC

V gene: TRBV10-3
D gene: -
clone size: -
J gene: TRBJ2-5
CDR3 protein: CAISEPKGRVVTETQYF
CDR3 DNA: TGTGCCATCAGTGAGCCGAAGGGCAGGGTGGTAACGGAGACCCAGTACTTC

V gene: TRBV5-1
D gene: -
clone size: -
J gene: TRBJ2-7
CDR3 protein: CASSLGQRAEQYF
CDR3 DNA: TGCGCCAGCAGCTTGGGACAGCGGGCCGAGCAGTACTTC

V gene: TRBV5-1
D gene: -
clone size: medium-sized
J gene: TRBJ1-1
CDR3 protein: CASSTSRGVNTEAFF
CDR3 DNA: TGCGCCAGCAGTACGAGCCGCGGAGTGAACACTGAAGCTTTCTTT

V gene: TRBV18
D gene: -
clone size: -
J gene: TRBJ2-5
CDR3 protein: CASSRNRSPGEAETQYF
CDR3 DNA: TGTGCCAGCTCCCGAAACCGCTCACCAGGGGAAGCAGAGACCCAGTACTTC

V gene: TRBV4-2
D gene: TRBD1
clone size: few
J gene: TRBJ1-4
CDR3 protein: CASSPLLQGDEKLFF
CDR3 DNA: TGTGCCAGCAGCCCCCTTTTACAGGGGGATGAAAAACTGTTTTTT

V gene: TRBV19
D gene: TRBD1
clone size: -
J gene: TRBJ2-1
CDR3 protein: CASSLETGDDFNEQFF
CDR3 DNA: TGTGCCAGTAGCCTAGAGACAGGGGATGATTTCAATGAGCAGTTCTTC

V gene: TRBV9
D gene: -
clone size: -
J gene: TRBJ2-3
CDR3 protein: CASSVKGSADTQYF
CDR3 DNA: TGTGCCAGCAGCGTAAAGGGATCGGCAGATACGCAGTATTTT

V gene: TRBV6-5
D gene: -
clone size: -
J gene: TRBJ2-7
CDR3 protein: CASSFGRVTYEQYF
CDR3 DNA: TGTGCCAGCAGTTTCGGGCGGGTAACCTACGAGCAGTACTTC

V gene: TRBV18
D gene: -
clone size: -
J gene: TRBJ1-4
CDR3 protein: CASSPVSGGEKLFF
CDR3 DNA: TGTGCCAGCTCACCCGTTTCGGGGGGTGAAAAACTGTTTTTT

V gene: TRBV5-6
D gene: -
clone size: -
J gene: TRBJ1-6
CDR3 protein: CASSLYGGTNSPLHF
CDR3 DNA: TGTGCCAGCAGCTTGTATGGGGGAACCAATTCACCCCTCCACTTT

V gene: TRBV18
D gene: TRBD1
clone size: few
J gene: TRBJ1-6
CDR3 protein: CASSSTGGLGSPLHF
CDR3 DNA: TGTGCCAGCTCATCGACAGGGGGCCTCGGGTCACCCCTCCACTTT

V gene: TRBV4-1
D gene: TRBD1
clone size: -
J gene: TRBJ2-1
CDR3 protein: CASSLGQGASGNEQFF
CDR3 DNA: TGCGCCAGCAGCCTTGGACAGGGGGCAAGTGGGAATGAGCAGTTCTTC

V gene: TRBV2
D gene: -
clone size: -
J gene: TRBJ2-7
CDR3 protein: CARQGGGEQYF
CDR3 DNA: TGTGCCAGACAGGGAGGTGGCGAGCAGTACTTC

V gene: TRBV27
D gene: -
clone size: -
J gene: TRBJ1-2
CDR3 protein: CASSQSGSFNYGYTF
CDR3 DNA: TGTGCCAGCAGTCAATCCGGGAGCTTTAACTATGGCTACACCTTC

V gene: TRBV2
D gene: TRBD1
clone size: once
J gene: TRBJ2-7
CDR3 protein: CASSRQGSVYEQYF
CDR3 DNA: TGTGCCAGCAGTAGACAGGGATCCGTGTACGAGCAGTACTTC

V gene: TRBV6-6
D gene: TRBD1
clone size: -
J gene: TRBJ1-5
CDR3 protein: CASSPRGRSEPQHF
CDR3 DNA: TGTGCCAGCAGTCCCAGGGGGCGCAGTGAGCCCCAGCATTTT

V gene: TRBV11-2
D gene: -
clone size: -
J gene: TRBJ1-4
CDR3 protein: CASSFSHLAGQGEKLFF
CDR3 DNA: TGTGCCAGCAGCTTTAGCCACCTTGCAGGGCAAGGAGAAAAACTGTTTTTT

V gene: TRBV7-2
D gene: -
clone size: -
J gene: TRBJ1-5
CDR3 protein: CASSLRASYQPQHF
CDR3 DNA: TGTGCCAGCAGCCTCCGGGCCAGTTATCAGCCCCAGCATTTT

V gene: TRBV5-4
D gene: -
clone size: few
J gene: TRBJ2-3
CDR3 protein: CASSSQGSRGGTDTQYF
CDR3 DNA: TGTGCCAGCAGCTCTCAGGGTTCCCGAGGGGGCACAGATACGCAGTATTTT

V gene: TRBV18
D gene: -
clone size: -
J gene: TRBJ1-2
CDR3 protein: CASSPREGIYGYTF
CDR3 DNA: TGTGCCAGCTCACCACGGGAGGGGATCTATGGCTACACCTTC

V gene: TRBV19
D gene: -
clone size: -
J gene: TRBJ1-2
CDR3 protein: CATGVGSGYTF
CDR3 DNA: TGTGCCACCGGCGTGGGTAGTGGCTACACCTTC

V gene: TRBV18
D gene: TRBD2
clone size: -
J gene: TRBJ2-7
CDR3 protein: CASSPPRGGGGYEQYF
CDR3 DNA: TGTGCCAGCTCACCACCTCGGGGGGGCGGAGGCTACGAGCAGTACTTC

V gene: TRBV11-3
D gene: -
clone size: -
J gene: TRBJ2-7
CDR3 protein: CASSLGSQDEQYF
CDR3 DNA: TGTGCCAGCAGCTTAGGTTCCCAAGACGAGCAGTACTTC

V gene: TRBV2
D gene: -
clone size: -
J gene: TRBJ1-2
CDR3 protein: CASSVTRVNYGYTF
CDR3 DNA: TGTGCCAGCAGTGTTACAAGGGTAAACTATGGCTACACCTTC

V gene: TRBV13
D gene: -
clone size: -
J gene: TRBJ2-3
CDR3 protein: CASSRDQTDTQYF
CDR3 DNA: TGTGCCAGCAGCAGGGACCAGACAGATACGCAGTATTTT

V gene: TRBV7-6
D gene: -
clone size: -
J gene: TRBJ2-7
CDR3 protein: CASSSRVFTYEQYF
CDR3 DNA: TGTGCCAGCAGCTCCCGGGTTTTTACCTACGAGCAGTACTTC

V gene: TRBV7-3
D gene: -
clone size: -
J gene: TRBJ2-7
CDR3 protein: CASSLTIRDHEQYF
CDR3 DNA: TGTGCCAGCAGCTTAACGATCAGGGACCACGAGCAGTACTTC

V gene: TRBV30
D gene: TRBD2
clone size: -
J gene: TRBJ2-3
CDR3 protein: CAWSPTYGGANTQYF
CDR3 DNA: TGTGCCTGGAGTCCGACTTACGGGGGGGCGAATACGCAGTATTTT

V gene: TRBV5-4
D gene: TRBD1
clone size: -
J gene: TRBJ2-7
CDR3 protein: CASSNRDRGPEQYF
CDR3 DNA: TGTGCCAGCAGCAACCGGGACAGGGGGCCCGAGCAGTACTTC

V gene: TRBV7-2
D gene: TRBD2
clone size: -
J gene: TRBJ2-3
CDR3 protein: CASSTSGGADTQYF
CDR3 DNA: TGTGCCAGCAGCACTAGCGGGGGGGCGGATACGCAGTATTTT

V gene: TRBV30
D gene: -
clone size: -
J gene: TRBJ2-7
CDR3 protein: CAWAVGLYEQYF
CDR3 DNA: TGTGCCTGGGCAGTGGGCCTATACGAGCAGTACTTC

V gene: TRBV4-2
D gene: -
clone size: -
J gene: TRBJ1-2
CDR3 protein: CASSQVVKGEGYTF
CDR3 DNA: TGTGCCAGCAGCCAAGTCGTAAAGGGTGAGGGCTACACCTTC

V gene: TRBV6-1
D gene: -
clone size: -
J gene: TRBJ1-5
CDR3 protein: CASSEAGKSHSNQPQHF
CDR3 DNA: TGTGCCAGCAGTGAAGCAGGGAAGAGTCATAGCAATCAGCCCCAGCATTTT

V gene: TRBV9
D gene: TRBD1
clone size: -
J gene: TRBJ1-2
CDR3 protein: CASSVRTGSGGYTF
CDR3 DNA: TGTGCCAGCAGCGTCAGGACAGGGAGCGGTGGCTACACCTTC

V gene: TRBV7-2
D gene: -
clone size: -
J gene: TRBJ1-4
CDR3 protein: CASSLEGNAEKLFF
CDR3 DNA: TGTGCCAGCAGCTTAGAAGGGAATGCTGAAAAACTGTTTTTT

V gene: TRBV6-5
D gene: -
clone size: -
J gene: TRBJ1-1
CDR3 protein: CASSYVRGNTEAFF
CDR3 DNA: TGTGCCAGCAGTTACGTTAGGGGCAACACTGAAGCTTTCTTT

V gene: TRBV4-1
D gene: -
clone size: -
J gene: TRBJ2-5
CDR3 protein: CASSQDEGETQYF
CDR3 DNA: TGCGCCAGCAGCCAAGATGAGGGGGAGACCCAGTACTTC

V gene: TRBV11-3
D gene: TRBD1
clone size: -
J gene: TRBJ1-3
CDR3 protein: CASRYRQGGNTIYF
CDR3 DNA: TGTGCCAGCAGATACCGACAGGGCGGAAACACCATATATTTT

V gene: TRBV11-1
D gene: -
clone size: -
J gene: TRBJ2-3
CDR3 protein: CASSPDSITQYF
CDR3 DNA: TGTGCCAGCAGCCCAGACAGTATTACGCAGTATTTT

V gene: TRBV11-3
D gene: TRBD2
clone size: -
J gene: TRBJ2-1
CDR3 protein: CASSSTPVGGKFF
CDR3 DNA: TGTGCCAGCAGCTCAACGCCGGTGGGAGGGAAGTTCTTC

V gene: TRBV7-8
D gene: TRBD1
clone size: -
J gene: TRBJ2-7
CDR3 protein: CASSLVGTGTYYEQYF
CDR3 DNA: TGTGCCAGCAGCTTAGTGGGGACAGGGACCTACTACGAGCAGTACTTC

V gene: TRBV5-1
D gene: -
clone size: -
J gene: TRBJ1-2
CDR3 protein: CASSLDLANYGYTF
CDR3 DNA: TGCGCCAGCAGCTTGGATCTGGCTAACTATGGCTACACCTTC

V gene: TRBV7-8
D gene: TRBD1
clone size: -
J gene: TRBJ2-1
CDR3 protein: CASSFGQGTNEQFF
CDR3 DNA: TGTGCCAGCAGCTTTGGACAGGGCACGAATGAGCAGTTCTTC

V gene: TRBV29-1
D gene: TRBD1
clone size: -
J gene: TRBJ2-2
CDR3 protein: CSLSTGGTGELFF
CDR3 DNA: TGCAGCCTTTCTACAGGGGGCACCGGGGAGCTGTTTTTT

V gene: TRBV4-2
D gene: -
clone size: once
J gene: TRBJ2-7
CDR3 protein: CASSLSFSDYEQYF
CDR3 DNA: TGTGCCAGCAGCCTCAGTTTTAGTGATTACGAGCAGTACTTC

V gene: TRBV6-1
D gene: -
clone size: -
J gene: TRBJ2-7
CDR3 protein: CASSEGTRLYEQYF
CDR3 DNA: TGTGCCAGCAGTGAAGGGACAAGACTCTACGAGCAGTACTTC

V gene: TRBV18
D gene: -
clone size: -
J gene: TRBJ2-5
CDR3 protein: CASSRYQETQYF
CDR3 DNA: TGTGCCAGCTCACGTTACCAAGAGACCCAGTACTTC

V gene: TRBV6-1
D gene: -
clone size: -
J gene: TRBJ1-5
CDR3 protein: CASSGWNQPQHF
CDR3 DNA: TGTGCCAGCAGTGGTTGGAATCAGCCCCAGCATTTT